This T cell receptor (beta chain) is drawn from a study of blood T cell repertoires in COVID-19. Across the study: T cells, B-cell-depleted T cells, or PBMCs supplied cDNA or gDNA.

Germline CDR1 reads GTSNPN; CDR2 reads SVGIG (reference sequence). Trimming shortened V by 1 base and J by 6 bases, and 18 bases separated the two germline ends. The CDR3 totals 15 residues. Authors' data handling: Estimation of nucleated cell counts relied on the amplification of reference gene primers. Libraries were prepared by immunoSEQ multiplex PCR; TCRdb keeps only in-frame clonotypes and omits some of them. D and trimming come from the DNA, and the V and J calls and clone size come from that table. The sample has a few hundred thousand clones; about 90% are singletons. Enrolment of Seattle patients took place during active infection, and they were followed longitudinally.

Sequencing used peripheral blood. The rearrangement uses TRBV30 and TRBJ1-2; no clear D gene. The TCR was taken from a woman aged 25 to 39 with COVID-19, enrolled during active disease. The CDR3, as DNA: TGTGCCTGGAGTGACCCAAGACGGGAATTCCATGGCTACACCTTC. It translates to CAWSDPRREFHGYTF.